This T cell receptor beta chain is drawn from a study of cytomegalovirus exposure and HLA in healthy donors. Comments on this clone: What it binds is unknown.

Germline loops: CDR1 LNHDA, CDR2 SQIVND (reference sequence). The germline V and J ends were trimmed by 6 bases and 0 bases, with 12 bases remaining between them. This CDR3 region has 15 residues. The table came from immunoSEQ multiplex PCR; TCRdb's copy has only in-frame clones and leaves some out. The data show 120,000 to 150,000 clones, with roughly 86% seen just once and roughly 4.5% held by the top ten. Findings and caveats of the study: A few CMV-associated chains proved CMV antigen-specific in vitro.

The sample consisted of PBMCs. This TCR was recovered from a man aged 18-30 years in good health and CMV-seropositive. The chain employs TRBV19 and TRBJ2-1; a weak D match, TRBD2 (5 bases). The DNA of the CDR3 is TGTGCCAGTAGGGTCCCGGGATCCTCCTACAATGAGCAGTTCTTC. Its translation: CASRVPGSSYNEQFF.